This T cell receptor (beta chain) appears in the sequencing data of a study of CXCR3-negative and CXCR3-positive naive CD8 T cells. Across the whole study: Collectively, the libraries yielded some 140 million TRB reads in total, at about 1.5 +/- 0.3 million per library.

Libraries of TRB cDNA were made by 5' RACE and carried UMIs. TCRdb re-called the 5' RACE reads and catalogs CDR3 proteins one per entry, DNA excluded. Here the sample table reports 150,000 to 160,000 distinct CDR3 sequences. The CDR3 runs to 13 residues. Germline V gives CDR1 LNHDA, CDR2 SQIVND (reference sequence). Worth noting for this clonotype: Its antigen is unidentified.

Study findings and constraints: Partial loss of CXCR3 expression followed cryopreservation; most assays used fresh PBMCs. Greater hydrophobicity was found in TRB CDR3s of CXCR3-positive naive cells than of CXCR3-negative naive cells.

This clonotype was sampled from a human donor in good health. Some clones in this sample may be carry-over from other donors' samples. The chain has TRBV19 and TRBJ2-3; without DNA, the TCRdb call of TRBD1 cannot be checked. The source material was naive CXCR3+ CD8+ T cells from blood. Sample subset: CD45RO-CCR7+CD27+CD95- naive CD8+ T cells expressing CXCR3 (TNR3+). The CDR3 region is CASISPEEYTQYF.